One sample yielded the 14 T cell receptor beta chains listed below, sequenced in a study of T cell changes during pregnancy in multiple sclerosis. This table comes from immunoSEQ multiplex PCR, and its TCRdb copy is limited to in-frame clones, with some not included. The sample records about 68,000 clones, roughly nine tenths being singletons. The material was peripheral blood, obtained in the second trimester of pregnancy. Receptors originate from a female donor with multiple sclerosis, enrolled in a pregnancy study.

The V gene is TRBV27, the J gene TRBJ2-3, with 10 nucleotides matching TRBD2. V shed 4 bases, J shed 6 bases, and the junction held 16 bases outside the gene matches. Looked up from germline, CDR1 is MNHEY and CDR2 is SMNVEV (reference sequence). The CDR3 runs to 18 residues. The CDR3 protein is CASSSLRFSGGLRDTQYF. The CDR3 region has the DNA TGTGCCAGCAGTTCCCTGAGGTTTAGCGGGGGGCTTAGGGATACGCAGTATTTT.

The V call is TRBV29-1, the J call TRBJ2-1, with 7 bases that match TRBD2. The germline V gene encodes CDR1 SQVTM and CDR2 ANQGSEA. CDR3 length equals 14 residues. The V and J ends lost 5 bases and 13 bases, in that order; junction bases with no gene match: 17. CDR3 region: CSVLGRGLREIQFF. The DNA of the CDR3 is TGCAGCGTTTTGGGTCGGGGACTACGGGAGATACAGTTCTTC.

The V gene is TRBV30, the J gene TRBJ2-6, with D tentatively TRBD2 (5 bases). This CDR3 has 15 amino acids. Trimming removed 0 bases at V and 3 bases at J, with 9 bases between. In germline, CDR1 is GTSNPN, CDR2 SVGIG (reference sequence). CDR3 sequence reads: CAWSVAGGGANVLTF. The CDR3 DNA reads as TGTGCCTGGAGTGTTGCGGGCGGTGGGGCCAACGTCCTGACTTTC.

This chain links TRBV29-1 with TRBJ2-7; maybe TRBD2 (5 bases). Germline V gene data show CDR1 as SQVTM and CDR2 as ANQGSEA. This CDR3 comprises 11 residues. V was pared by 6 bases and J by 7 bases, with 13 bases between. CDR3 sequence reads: CSVGEPGEQYF. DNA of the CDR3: TGCAGCGTGGGAGAACCGGGGGAGCAGTACTTC.

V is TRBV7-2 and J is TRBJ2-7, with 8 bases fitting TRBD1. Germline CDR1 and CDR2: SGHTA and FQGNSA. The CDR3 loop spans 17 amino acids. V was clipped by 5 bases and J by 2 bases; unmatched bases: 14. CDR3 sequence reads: CASSPRDRTALPYEQYF. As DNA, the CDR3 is TGTGCCAGCAGCCCCCGGGACAGGACGGCCCTGCCCTACGAGCAGTACTTC.

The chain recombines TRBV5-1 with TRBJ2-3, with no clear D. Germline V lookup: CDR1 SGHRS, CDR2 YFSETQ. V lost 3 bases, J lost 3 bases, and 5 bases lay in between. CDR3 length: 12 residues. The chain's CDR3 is CASSSTTDTQYF. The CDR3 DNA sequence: TGCGCCAGCAGCTCGACTACAGATACGCAGTATTTT. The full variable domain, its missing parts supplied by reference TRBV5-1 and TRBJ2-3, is KAGVTQTPRYLIKTRGQQVTLSCSPISGHRSVSWYQQTPGQGLQFLFEYFSETQRNKGNFPGRFSGRQFSNSRSEMNVSTLELGDSALYLCASSSTTDTQYFGPGTRLTVL.

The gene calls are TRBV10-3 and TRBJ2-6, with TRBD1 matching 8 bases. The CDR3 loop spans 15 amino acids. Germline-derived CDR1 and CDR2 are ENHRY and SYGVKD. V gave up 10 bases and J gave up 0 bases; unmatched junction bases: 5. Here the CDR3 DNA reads TGTGCCACCAGGACAGGGAGCTCTGGGGCCAACGTCCTGACTTTC. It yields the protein CATRTGSSGANVLTF.

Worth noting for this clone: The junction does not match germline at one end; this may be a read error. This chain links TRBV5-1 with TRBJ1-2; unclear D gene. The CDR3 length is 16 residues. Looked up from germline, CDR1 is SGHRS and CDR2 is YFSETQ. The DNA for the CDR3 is TGCGCCAGCAGATTGGTATTTCGGAGATCTAACTATGGCTACACCTTC. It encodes CASRLVFRRSNYGYTF.

The CDR3 protein is CAWSVGGGLTDTQYF. Here the CDR3 DNA reads TGTGCCTGGAGTGTTGGCGGGGGGTTGACAGATACGCAGTATTTT. This chain joins TRBV30 and TRBJ2-3; 8 bases are shared with TRBD2. The CDR3 runs to 15 residues. Germline V gene lookup returns CDR1 GTSNPN and CDR2 SVGIG (reference sequence). The V and J ends lost 0 bases and 3 bases, in that order; junction bases with no gene match: 5.

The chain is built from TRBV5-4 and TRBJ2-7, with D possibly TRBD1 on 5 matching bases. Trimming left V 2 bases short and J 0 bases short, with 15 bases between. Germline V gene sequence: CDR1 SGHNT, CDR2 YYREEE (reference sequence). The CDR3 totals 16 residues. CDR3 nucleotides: TGTGCCAGCAGCTTCACGAGACAGTTTAGCTCCTACGAGCAGTACTTC. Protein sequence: CASSFTRQFSSYEQYF.

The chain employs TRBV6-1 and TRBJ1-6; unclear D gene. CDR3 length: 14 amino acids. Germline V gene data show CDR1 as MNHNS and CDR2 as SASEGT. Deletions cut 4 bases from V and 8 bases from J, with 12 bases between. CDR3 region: CASSGQGLHSPLHF. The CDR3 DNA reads TGTGCCAGCAGTGGCCAAGGACTCCATTCACCCCTCCACTTT.

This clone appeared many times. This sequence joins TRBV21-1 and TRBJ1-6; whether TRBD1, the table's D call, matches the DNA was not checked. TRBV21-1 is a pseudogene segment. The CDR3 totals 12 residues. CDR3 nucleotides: TGTGCCAGCAGCAAACAAAATTCACCCCTCCACTTT. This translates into CASSKQNSPLHF.

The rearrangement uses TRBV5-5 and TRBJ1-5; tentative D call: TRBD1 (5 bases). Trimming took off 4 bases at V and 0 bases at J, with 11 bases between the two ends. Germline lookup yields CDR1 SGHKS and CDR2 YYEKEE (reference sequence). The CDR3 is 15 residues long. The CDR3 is CASSLRQGSNQPQHF. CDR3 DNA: TGTGCCAGCAGCCTTCGCCAGGGTAGCAATCAGCCCCAGCATTTT. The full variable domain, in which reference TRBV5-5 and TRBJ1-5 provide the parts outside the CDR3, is DAGVTQSPTHLIKTRGQQVTLRCSPISGHKSVSWYQQVLGQGPQFIFQYYEKEERGRGNFPDRFSARQFPNYSSELNVNALLLGDSALYLCASSLRQGSNQPQHFGDGTRLSIL.

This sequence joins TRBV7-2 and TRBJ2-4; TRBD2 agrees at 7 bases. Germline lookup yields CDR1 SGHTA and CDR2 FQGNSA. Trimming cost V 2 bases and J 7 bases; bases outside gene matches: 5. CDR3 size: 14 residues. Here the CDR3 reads CASSLLGGGNIQYF. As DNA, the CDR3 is TGTGCCAGCAGCTTATTGGGGGGGGGTAACATTCAGTACTTC.